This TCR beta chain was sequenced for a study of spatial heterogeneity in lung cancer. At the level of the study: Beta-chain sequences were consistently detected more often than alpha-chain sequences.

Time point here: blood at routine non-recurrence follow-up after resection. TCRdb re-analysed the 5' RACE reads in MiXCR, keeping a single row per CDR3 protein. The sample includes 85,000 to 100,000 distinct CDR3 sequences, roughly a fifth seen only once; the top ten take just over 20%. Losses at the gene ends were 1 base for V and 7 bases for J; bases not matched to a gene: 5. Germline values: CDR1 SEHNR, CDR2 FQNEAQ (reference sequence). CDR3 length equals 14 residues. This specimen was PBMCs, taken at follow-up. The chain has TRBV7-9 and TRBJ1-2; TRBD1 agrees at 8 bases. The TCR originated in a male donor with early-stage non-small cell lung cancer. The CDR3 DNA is TGTGCCAGCAGCTTAGTTGCGCAGGGGGCTGGCTACACCTTC. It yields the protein CASSLVAQGAGYTF.